The clone carrying this T cell receptor (beta chain) has at least ten counts. Its antigen is not known. The data derive from a study of human T cells and chemical hapten exposure. The wider study: DPC 0.01% went on the upper back by patch test, with reading at 6 days.

Germline V lookup: CDR1 PRHDT, CDR2 FYEKMQ (reference sequence). V shed 0 bases and J shed 0 bases, with 9 bases lying between them. This CDR3 comprises 15 residues. Regarding the study as a whole: Following DPC sensitization, TCRs present above 1 in 1000 frequency showed no change.

Per the study methods: A typical sample had 93,000 or so TCRs, with roughly 20,000 to 700,000 overall. In TCRdb, the RACE reads were re-called with MiXCR into one record per CDR3 protein. The V and J calls and clone size come from TCRdb's table, not from the authors' own analysis. This table has about 43,000 distinct CDR3 sequences, about 3% appearing once. Time point of the sample: patch test 2, 6 weeks after DPC sensitization. The sample's treatment: therapeutic diphenylcyclopropenone sensitization with weekly scalp DPC. This receptor was obtained from a man aged 35 to 55 with alopecia areata. Some clones in this sample may be carry-over from other donors' samples. Sequenced material: whole blood, taken in connection with sensitization to the hapten diphenylcyclopropenone (DPC). The V call is TRBV13, the J call TRBJ2-7; D not certain. CDR3 DNA: TGTGCCAGCAGCTTAGGGTCCGCTAGCTCCTACGAGCAGTACTTC. This encodes CASSLGSASSYEQYF.